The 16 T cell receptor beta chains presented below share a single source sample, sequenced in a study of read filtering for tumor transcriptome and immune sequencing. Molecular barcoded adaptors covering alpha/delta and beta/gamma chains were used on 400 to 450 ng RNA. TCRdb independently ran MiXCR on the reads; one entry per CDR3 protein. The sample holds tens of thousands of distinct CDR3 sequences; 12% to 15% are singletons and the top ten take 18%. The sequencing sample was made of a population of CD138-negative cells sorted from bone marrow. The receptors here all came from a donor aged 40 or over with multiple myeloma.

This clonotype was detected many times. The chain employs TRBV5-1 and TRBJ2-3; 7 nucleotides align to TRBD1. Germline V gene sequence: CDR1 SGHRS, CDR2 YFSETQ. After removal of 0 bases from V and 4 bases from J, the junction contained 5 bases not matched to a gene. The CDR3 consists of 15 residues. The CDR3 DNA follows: TGCGCCAGCAGCTTGGGACAGGGAAACGCAGATACGCAGTATTTT. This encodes CASSLGQGNADTQYF.

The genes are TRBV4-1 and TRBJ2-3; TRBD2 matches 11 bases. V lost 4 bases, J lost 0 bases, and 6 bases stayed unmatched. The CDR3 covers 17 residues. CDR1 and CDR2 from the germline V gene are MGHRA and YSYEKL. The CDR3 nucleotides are TGCGCCAGCAGCCCCGGGACTAGCGGAACTAGCACAGATACGCAGTATTTT. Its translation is CASSPGTSGTSTDTQYF.

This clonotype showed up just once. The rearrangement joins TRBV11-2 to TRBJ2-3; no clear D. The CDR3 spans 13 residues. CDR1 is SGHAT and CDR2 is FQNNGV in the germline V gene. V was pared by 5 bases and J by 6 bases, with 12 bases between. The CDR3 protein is CASSPALADTQYF. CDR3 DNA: TGTGCCAGCAGCCCGGCCCTGGCGGATACGCAGTATTTT.

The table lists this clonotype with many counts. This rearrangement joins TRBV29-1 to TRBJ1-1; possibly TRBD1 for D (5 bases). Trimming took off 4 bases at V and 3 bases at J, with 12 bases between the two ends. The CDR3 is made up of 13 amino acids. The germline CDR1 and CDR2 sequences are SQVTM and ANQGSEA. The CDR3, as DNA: TGCAGCGTTGCGAGCGGGGGGGACACTGAAGCTTTCTTT. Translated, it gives CSVASGGDTEAFF.

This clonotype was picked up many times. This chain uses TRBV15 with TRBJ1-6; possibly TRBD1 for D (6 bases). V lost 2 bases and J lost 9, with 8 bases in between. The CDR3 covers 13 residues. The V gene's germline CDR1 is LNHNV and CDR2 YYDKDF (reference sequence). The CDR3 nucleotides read TGTGCCACCAGCAGATTACAGGGTTCACCCCTCCACTTT. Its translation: CATSRLQGSPLHF. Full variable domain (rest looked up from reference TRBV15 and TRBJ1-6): DAMVIQNPRYQVTQFGKPVTLSCSQTLNHNVMYWYQQKSSQAPKLLFHYYDKDFNNEADTPDNFQSRRPNTSFCFLDIRSPGLGDTAMYLCATSRLQGSPLHFGNGTRLTVT.

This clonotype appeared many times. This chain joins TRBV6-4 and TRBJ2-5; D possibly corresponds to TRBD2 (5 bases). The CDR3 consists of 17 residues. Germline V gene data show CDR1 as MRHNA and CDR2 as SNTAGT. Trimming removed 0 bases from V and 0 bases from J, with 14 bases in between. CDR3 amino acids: CASSDSLSSGYQETQYF. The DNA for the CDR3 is TGTGCCAGCAGTGACTCTTTGAGCAGCGGTTACCAAGAGACCCAGTACTTC.

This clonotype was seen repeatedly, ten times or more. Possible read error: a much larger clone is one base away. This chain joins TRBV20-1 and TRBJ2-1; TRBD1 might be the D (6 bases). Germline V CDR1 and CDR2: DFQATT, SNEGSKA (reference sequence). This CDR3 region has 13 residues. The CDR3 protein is CSYQGYSYNAQFF. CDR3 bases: TGCAGTTATCAGGGGTACTCCTACAATGCGCAGTTCTTC.

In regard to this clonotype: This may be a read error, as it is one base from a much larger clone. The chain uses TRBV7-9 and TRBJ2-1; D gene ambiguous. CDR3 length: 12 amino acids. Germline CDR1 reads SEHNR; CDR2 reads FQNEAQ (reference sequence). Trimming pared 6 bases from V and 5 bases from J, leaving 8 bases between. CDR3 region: CASSLGHNEQFF. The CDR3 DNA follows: TGTGCCAGCAGTCTTGGGCACAATGAGCAGTTCTTC.

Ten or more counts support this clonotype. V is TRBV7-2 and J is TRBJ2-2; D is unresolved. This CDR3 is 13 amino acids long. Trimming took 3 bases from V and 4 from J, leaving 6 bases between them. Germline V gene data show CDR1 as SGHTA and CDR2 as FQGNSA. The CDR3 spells CASSFKGTGELFF. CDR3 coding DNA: TGTGCCAGCAGCTTTAAAGGCACCGGGGAGCTGTTTTTT.

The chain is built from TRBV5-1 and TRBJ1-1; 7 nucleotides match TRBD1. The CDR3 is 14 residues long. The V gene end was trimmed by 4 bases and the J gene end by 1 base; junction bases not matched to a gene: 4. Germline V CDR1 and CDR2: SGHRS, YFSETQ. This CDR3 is CASSKGTANTEAFF. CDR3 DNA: TGCGCCAGCAGCAAAGGGACAGCGAACACTGAAGCTTTCTTT. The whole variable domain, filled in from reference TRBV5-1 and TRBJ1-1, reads KAGVTQTPRYLIKTRGQQVTLSCSPISGHRSVSWYQQTPGQGLQFLFEYFSETQRNKGNFPGRFSGRQFSNSRSEMNVSTLELGDSALYLCASSKGTANTEAFFGQGTRLTVV.

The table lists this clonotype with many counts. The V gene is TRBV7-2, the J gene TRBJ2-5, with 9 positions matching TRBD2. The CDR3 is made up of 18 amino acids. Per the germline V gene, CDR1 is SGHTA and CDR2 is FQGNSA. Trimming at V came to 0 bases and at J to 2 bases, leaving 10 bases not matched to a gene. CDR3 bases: TGTGCCAGCAGCTTAGCGGTTAGCGGGGGCCGCCGACAAGAGACCCAGTACTTC. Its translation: CASSLAVSGGRRQETQYF.

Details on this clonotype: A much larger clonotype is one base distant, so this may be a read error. Here the CDR3 DNA reads TGTGCCAGCGGCGCACGACAGCCCCAAGAGACCCAGTACTTC. This gives the protein CASGARQPQETQYF. The chain carries TRBV7-2 and TRBJ2-5, with a weak D call TRBD1 (5 bases). This CDR3 comprises 14 residues. The germline V and J ends were trimmed by 8 bases and 1 base, with 14 bases remaining between them. From germline, CDR1 is SGHTA and CDR2 FQGNSA.

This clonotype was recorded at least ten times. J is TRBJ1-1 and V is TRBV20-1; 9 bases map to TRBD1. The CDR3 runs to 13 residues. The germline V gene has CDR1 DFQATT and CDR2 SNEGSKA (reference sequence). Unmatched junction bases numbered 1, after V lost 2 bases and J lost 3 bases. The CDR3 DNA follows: TGCAGTGCTAGAAGGACAGGGGACACTGAAGCTTTCTTT. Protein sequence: CSARRTGDTEAFF.

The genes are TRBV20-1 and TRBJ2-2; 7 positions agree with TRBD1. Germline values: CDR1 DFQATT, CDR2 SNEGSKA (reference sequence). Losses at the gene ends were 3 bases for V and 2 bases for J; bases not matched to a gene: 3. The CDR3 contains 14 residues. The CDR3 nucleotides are TGCAGTGCTAGGCGACAGGGTAACACCGGGGAGCTGTTTTTT. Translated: CSARRQGNTGELFF.

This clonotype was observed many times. Here the CDR3 reads CASKDSQKGYGYTF. CDR3 DNA: TGTGCCAGCAAGGACTCCCAGAAGGGGTATGGCTACACCTTC. V usage is TRBV12-3 or TRBV12-4 and J usage is TRBJ1-2, with D possibly matching TRBD1 (5 bases). V was trimmed by 7 bases and J by 5 bases, leaving 17 bases between them. The CDR3 is 14 residues long.

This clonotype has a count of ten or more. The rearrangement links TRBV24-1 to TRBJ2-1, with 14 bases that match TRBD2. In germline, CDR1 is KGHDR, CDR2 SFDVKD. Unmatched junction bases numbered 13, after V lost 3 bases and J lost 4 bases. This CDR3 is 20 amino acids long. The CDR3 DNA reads TGTGCCACCAGTGATCACCAGTGGGGAGGGACTAGCGGGGGATACAATGAGCAGTTCTTC. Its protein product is CATSDHQWGGTSGGYNEQFF.